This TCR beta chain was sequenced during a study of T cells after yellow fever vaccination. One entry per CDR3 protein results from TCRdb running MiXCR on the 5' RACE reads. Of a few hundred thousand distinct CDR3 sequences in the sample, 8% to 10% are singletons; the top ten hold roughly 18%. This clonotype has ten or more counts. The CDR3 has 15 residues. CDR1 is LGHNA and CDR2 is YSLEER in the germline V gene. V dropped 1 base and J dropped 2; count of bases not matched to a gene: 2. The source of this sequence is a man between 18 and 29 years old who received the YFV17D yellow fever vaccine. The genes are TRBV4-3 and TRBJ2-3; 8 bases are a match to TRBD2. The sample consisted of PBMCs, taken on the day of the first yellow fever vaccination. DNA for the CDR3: TGCGCCAGCAGCCAAGGTAGCGGGGACACAGATACGCAGTATTTT. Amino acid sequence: CASSQGSGDTDTQYF.